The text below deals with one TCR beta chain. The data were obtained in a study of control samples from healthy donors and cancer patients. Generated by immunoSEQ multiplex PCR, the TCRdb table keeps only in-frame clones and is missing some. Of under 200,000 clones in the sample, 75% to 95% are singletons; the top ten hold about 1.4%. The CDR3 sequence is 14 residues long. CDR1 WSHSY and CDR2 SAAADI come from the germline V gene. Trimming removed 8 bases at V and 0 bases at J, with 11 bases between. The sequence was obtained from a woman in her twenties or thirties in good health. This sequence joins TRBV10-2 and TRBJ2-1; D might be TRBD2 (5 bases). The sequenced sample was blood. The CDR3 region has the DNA TGCGCCAGCCGGACTCGCCCCTCCTACAATGAGCAGTTCTTC. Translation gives CASRTRPSYNEQFF.